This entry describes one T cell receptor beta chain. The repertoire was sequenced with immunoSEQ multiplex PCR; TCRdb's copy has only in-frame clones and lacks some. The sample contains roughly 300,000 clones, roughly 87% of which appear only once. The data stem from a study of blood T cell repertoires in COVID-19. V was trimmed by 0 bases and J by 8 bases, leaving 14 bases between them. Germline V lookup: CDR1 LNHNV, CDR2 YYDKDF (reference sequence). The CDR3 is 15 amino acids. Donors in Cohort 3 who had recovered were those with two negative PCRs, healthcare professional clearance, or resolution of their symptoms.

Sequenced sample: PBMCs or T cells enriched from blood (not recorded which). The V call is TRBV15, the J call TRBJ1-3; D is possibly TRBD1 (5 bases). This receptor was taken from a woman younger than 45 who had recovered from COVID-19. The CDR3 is CATSREILRGDTIYF. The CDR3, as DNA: TGTGCCACCAGCAGAGAAATTCTTAGGGGTGACACCATATATTTT. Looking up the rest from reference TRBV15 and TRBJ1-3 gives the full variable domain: DAMVIQNPRYQVTQFGKPVTLSCSQTLNHNVMYWYQQKSSQAPKLLFHYYDKDFNNEADTPDNFQSRRPNTSFCFLDIRSPGLGDTAMYLCATSREILRGDTIYFGEGSWLTVV.